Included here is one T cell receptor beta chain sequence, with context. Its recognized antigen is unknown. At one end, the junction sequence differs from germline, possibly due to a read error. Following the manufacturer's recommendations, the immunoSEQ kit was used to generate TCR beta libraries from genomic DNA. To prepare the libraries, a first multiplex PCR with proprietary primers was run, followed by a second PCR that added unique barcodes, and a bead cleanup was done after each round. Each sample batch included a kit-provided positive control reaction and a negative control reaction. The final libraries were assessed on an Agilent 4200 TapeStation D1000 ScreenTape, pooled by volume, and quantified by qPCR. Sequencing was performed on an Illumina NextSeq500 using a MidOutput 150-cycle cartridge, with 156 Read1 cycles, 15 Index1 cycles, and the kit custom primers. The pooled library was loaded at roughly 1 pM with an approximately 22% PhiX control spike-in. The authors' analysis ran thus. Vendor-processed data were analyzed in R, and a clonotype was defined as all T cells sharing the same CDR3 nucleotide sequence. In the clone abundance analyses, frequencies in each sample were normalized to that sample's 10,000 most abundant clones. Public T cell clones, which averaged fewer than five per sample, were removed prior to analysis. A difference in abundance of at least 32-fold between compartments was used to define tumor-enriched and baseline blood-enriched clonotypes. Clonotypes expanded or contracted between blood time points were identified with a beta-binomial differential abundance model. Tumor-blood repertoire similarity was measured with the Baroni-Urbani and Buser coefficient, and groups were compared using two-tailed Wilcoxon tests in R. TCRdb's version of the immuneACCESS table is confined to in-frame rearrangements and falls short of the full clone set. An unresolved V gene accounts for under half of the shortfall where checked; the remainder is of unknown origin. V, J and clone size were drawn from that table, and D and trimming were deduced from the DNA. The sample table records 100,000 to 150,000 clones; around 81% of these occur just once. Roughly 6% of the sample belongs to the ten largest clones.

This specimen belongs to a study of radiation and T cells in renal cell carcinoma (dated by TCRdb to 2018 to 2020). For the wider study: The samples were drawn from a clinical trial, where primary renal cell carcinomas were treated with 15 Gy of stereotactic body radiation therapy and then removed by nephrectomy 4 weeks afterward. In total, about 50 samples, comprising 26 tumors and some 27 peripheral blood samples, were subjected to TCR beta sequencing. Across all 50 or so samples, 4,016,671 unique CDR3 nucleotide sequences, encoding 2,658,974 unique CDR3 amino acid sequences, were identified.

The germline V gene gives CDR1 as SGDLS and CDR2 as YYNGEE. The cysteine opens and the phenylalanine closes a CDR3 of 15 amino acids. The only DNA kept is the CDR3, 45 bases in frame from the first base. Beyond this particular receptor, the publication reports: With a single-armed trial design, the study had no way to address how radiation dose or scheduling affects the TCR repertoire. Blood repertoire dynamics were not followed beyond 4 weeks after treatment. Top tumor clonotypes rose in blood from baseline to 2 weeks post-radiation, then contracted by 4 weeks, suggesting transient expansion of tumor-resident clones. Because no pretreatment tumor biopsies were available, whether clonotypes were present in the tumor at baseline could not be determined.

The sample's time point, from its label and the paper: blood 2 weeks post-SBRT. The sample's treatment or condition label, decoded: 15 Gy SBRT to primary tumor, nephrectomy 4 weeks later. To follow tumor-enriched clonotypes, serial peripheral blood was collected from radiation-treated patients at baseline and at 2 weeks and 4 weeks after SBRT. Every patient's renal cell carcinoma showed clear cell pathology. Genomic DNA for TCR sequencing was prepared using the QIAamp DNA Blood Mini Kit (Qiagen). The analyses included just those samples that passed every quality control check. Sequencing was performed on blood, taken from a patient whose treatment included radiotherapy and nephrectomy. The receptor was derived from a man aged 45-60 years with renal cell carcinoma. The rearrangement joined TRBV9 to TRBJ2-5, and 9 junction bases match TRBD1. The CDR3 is CASSSGQGPQGTQYF. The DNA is TGTGCCAGCAGCTCGGGACAGGGTCCCCAAGGGACCCAGTACTTC.